A single sample is the source of the 8 T cell receptor beta chains below, sequenced in a study of regulatory T cells in long-lasting Graves disease. Indicated time point: newly diagnosed GD, antithyroid drugs for less than 3 months. With RNA extracted from PBMCs as input, the TCR library was made. Arm-PCR of CDR3 regions and iRepertoire HTBI primers were used to build TCR beta libraries. TCRdb used MiXCR to reprocess the multiplex PCR reads, holding one entry per CDR3 protein. The table has roughly 500,000 distinct CDR3 sequences, 13% seen once. These data were also reused for a study on T cells in Graves' hyperthyroidism and ophthalmopathy.

The sequencing here drew on peripheral blood mononuclear cells (PBMCs), taken at new diagnosis, from a patient treated with antithyroid drugs. The receptors shown here come from a man aged 30 to 39 with Graves disease.

This clonotype was seen a handful of times. This chain links TRBV9 with TRBJ2-4; 7 positions agree with TRBD2. V trimming: 3 bases; J trimming: 8 bases; junction bases outside the gene matches: 8. This CDR3 contains 14 residues. The germline V gene encodes CDR1 SGDLS and CDR2 YYNGEE. The CDR3 is CASSEGRGVDIQYF. CDR3 DNA: TGTGCCAGCAGCGAGGGACGGGGGGTGGACATTCAGTACTTC.

This clonotype was picked up a small number of times. V gene TRBV7-9 combines with J gene TRBJ2-5; 10 positions match TRBD2. The CDR3 runs to 17 residues. CDR1 is SEHNR and CDR2 is FQNEAQ in the germline V gene (reference sequence). V trimming: 5 bases; J trimming: 2 bases; junction bases outside the gene matches: 11. The CDR3 here is CASSQGKLAGQQETQYF. The CDR3 nucleotides are TGTGCCAGCAGCCAGGGGAAACTAGCGGGGCAACAAGAGACCCAGTACTTC. The full variable domain, rest sourced from reference TRBV7-9 and TRBJ2-5, is DTGVSQNPRHKITKRGQNVTFRCDPISEHNRLYWYRQTLGQGPEFLTYFQNEAQLEKSRLLSDRFSAERPKGSFSTLEIQRTEQGDSAMYLCASSQGKLAGQQETQYFGPGTRLLVL.

The chain links TRBV18 to TRBJ1-1; 11 bases line up with TRBD1. The germline CDR1 and CDR2 sequences are KGHSH and LQKENI. The junction had 12 bases not matched to a gene; V was cut back by 7 bases and J by 5 bases. The CDR3 contains 16 residues. The CDR3 DNA follows: TGTGCCAGCTACCCCGGGACAGGGGGATATTTGACTGAAGCTTTCTTT. Its protein product is CASYPGTGGYLTEAFF.

This clonotype was recorded at least ten times. The J gene is TRBJ1-4, the V gene TRBV12-3 or TRBV12-4; D gene unclear. The CDR3 has 14 residues. V lost 6 bases and J 5 bases, leaving 13 bases between the germline ends. CDR3 in amino acids: CASSQLGRNEKLFF. The CDR3 region has the DNA TGTGCCAGCAGCCAACTAGGACGGAATGAAAAACTGTTTTTT.

This clonotype was seen just once. A read error is likely, as this CDR3 ends without the conserved phenylalanine or tryptophan. The rearrangement joins TRBV30 to TRBJ2-1; the match to TRBD2 covers 7 bases. CDR3 size: 12 residues. Germline V gene lookup returns CDR1 GTSNPN and CDR2 SVGIG (reference sequence). The V and J ends lost 0 bases and 10 bases, in that order; junction bases with no gene match: 3. CDR3 in amino acids: CAWSVGTTEQFL. For the CDR3, the DNA is TGTGCCTGGAGTGTAGGGACTACAGAGCAGTTCCTC.

This clonotype was observed a handful of times. The gene calls are TRBV6-1 and TRBJ2-7; D tentatively fits TRBD1 or TRBD2 (5 bases each). Trimming pared 5 bases from V and 4 bases from J, leaving 12 bases between. Germline V lookup: CDR1 MNHNS, CDR2 SASEGT. The CDR3 sequence is 13 residues long. This chain's CDR3 is CASSRDHGYEQYF. The DNA for the CDR3 is TGTGCCAGCAGTAGGGACCACGGGTACGAGCAGTACTTC.

On this clonotype itself: A much larger clone sits a single nucleotide away, making a read error possible. The V and J genes are TRBV29-1 and TRBJ2-3, with 7 bases identical to TRBD1. The V gene end was trimmed by 6 bases and the J gene end by 3 bases; junction bases not matched to a gene: 3. Germline V gene sequence: CDR1 SQVTM, CDR2 ANQGSEA. This CDR3 has 12 residues. The CDR3 DNA is TGCAGCGTCCGACAGGGAACAGATACGCAGTATTTT. This codes for CSVRQGTDTQYF.

This clonotype was observed many times. The chain employs TRBV12-3 or TRBV12-4 and TRBJ2-2; D not resolved. This CDR3 has 15 amino acids. V was shortened by 1 base and J by 2 bases, with 8 bases between the two germline ends. Here the CDR3 DNA reads TGTGCCAGCAGTTTAGACAGAGCAAACACCGGGGAGCTGTTTTTT. Encoded protein: CASSLDRANTGELFF.